The table lists the clone carrying this T cell receptor (beta chain) with a count of one. This specimen comes from a study of blood T cell repertoires in COVID-19. In the original analysis: Researchers report that nucleated cell counts were estimated from reference gene primer amplification. The method was immunoSEQ multiplex PCR; TCRdb's version includes in-frame clones alone and lacks a portion of them. V, J and clone size derive from that table, while D and trimming were established from the DNA sequence. The sample records around 230,000 clones, roughly 87% being singletons. The CDR3 runs 12 residues. V was pared by 10 bases and J by 4 bases, with 11 bases between. The V gene's germline CDR1 is MDHEN and CDR2 SYDVKM.

The specimen was peripheral blood. The chain combines TRBV28 with TRBJ2-1; tentative D call: TRBD2 (6 bases). This receptor was obtained from a man aged 60-69 years who had recovered from COVID-19. CDR3 loop: CATRRGYNEQFF. CDR3 DNA sequence: TGTGCCACCCGGCGGGGTTACAATGAGCAGTTCTTC. Using reference TRBV28 and TRBJ2-1 for the parts outside the CDR3, the full variable domain is DVKVTQSSRYLVKRTGEKVFLECVQDMDHENMFWYRQDPGLGLRLIYFSYDVKMKEKGDIPEGYSVSREKKERFSLILESASTNQTSMYLCATRRGYNEQFFGPGTRLTVL.